Here is one T cell receptor beta chain with its context. What it recognizes is unknown. The data derive from a study of PD-1 blockade in mismatch repair-deficient tumors. Notes on the study in general: Tumor-resident clones, often undetectable pretreatment in blood, expanded then contracted after pembrolizumab.

The assay was immunoSEQ multiplex PCR, and TCRdb's table has in-frame clones only and misses some. The sample yields around 100,000 clones, 82% seen once. The ends were cut back, 1 base at V and 8 bases at J, with 23 bases in the middle. Germline CDR1 is SGHVS and CDR2 is FNYEAQ. This CDR3 is 17 amino acids long. All patients were mismatch repair deficient, assessed by either PCR or immunohistochemistry. TCRs were sequenced from a few patients responding to pembrolizumab. The chain carries TRBV7-6 and TRBJ1-2, with TRBD1 as a possible D gene (6 bases). The TCR comes from an adult with mismatch repair-deficient cancer. Source: peripheral blood, taken approximately 36 weeks after starting pembrolizumab. CDR3 nucleotide sequence: TGTGCCAGCAGCTTAGAGGCAGGGGCCCTCGACGCACGAGGCTACACCTTC. The encoded protein is CASSLEAGALDARGYTF.